Listed here are 19 T cell receptor beta chains from one sample, sequenced in a study of Ad26.COV2.S vaccination and SARS-CoV-2 variants. Regarding treatment: some 19 received Ad26.COV2.S at low or high dose, single or two shots; about 5 received placebo; per-sample allocation not given. After the first vaccine or placebo injection, samples were drawn on day 63. The repertoire was sequenced with immunoSEQ multiplex PCR; TCRdb's copy has only in-frame clones and lacks some. In the table there are 200,000 to 300,000 clones, around 89% of which are singletons. The sample here was peripheral blood, taken in a trial of Ad26.COV2.S vaccine versus placebo. The receptors originated from a person aged 18-60 years who received the Ad26.COV2.S COVID-19 vaccine or a placebo.

CDR3 amino acids: CASSLVGTSGTFFYEQYF. The CDR3 DNA reads as TGTGCCAGCAGCCTAGTGGGGACTAGCGGGACATTTTTCTACGAGCAGTACTTC. The chain has TRBV11-2 and TRBJ2-7, with 13 nucleotides matching TRBD2. Germline V gene data show CDR1 as SGHAT and CDR2 as FQNNGV. Losses at the gene ends were 5 bases for V and 3 bases for J; bases not matched to a gene: 13. This CDR3 has 18 amino acids.

This chain joins TRBV28 and TRBJ1-2, with D uncertain. Per the germline V gene, CDR1 is MDHEN and CDR2 is SYDVKM. The CDR3 totals 13 residues. Trimming took off 10 bases at V and 7 bases at J, with 19 bases between the two ends. The CDR3 sequence: CAIQTNLRGGYTF. In nucleotides, the CDR3 is TGTGCCATACAAACGAATCTTCGGGGTGGCTACACCTTC.

This chain links TRBV9 with TRBJ2-1, with D perhaps matching TRBD1 (5 bases). Germline values: CDR1 SGDLS, CDR2 YYNGEE. CDR3 size: 14 residues. The germline V and J ends were trimmed by 6 bases and 3 bases, with 13 bases remaining between them. The CDR3 sequence is CASTQGGNYNEQFF. The DNA of the CDR3 is TGTGCCAGCACCCAGGGTGGCAACTACAATGAGCAGTTCTTC. Drawing the rest from reference TRBV9 and TRBJ2-1, the complete variable domain is DSGVTQTPKHLITATGQRVTLRCSPRSGDLSVYWYQQSLDQGLQFLIQYYNGEERAKGNILERFSAQQFPDLHSELNLSSLELGDSALYFCASTQGGNYNEQFFGPGTRLTVL.

The CDR3 here is CASSIGTVGETQYF. The CDR3 coding sequence is TGTGCCAGTAGTATAGGTACAGTTGGGGAGACCCAGTACTTC. The chain joins TRBV19 to TRBJ2-5, with D hard to call. Germline values: CDR1 LNHDA, CDR2 SQIVND (reference sequence). CDR3 size: 14 residues. Trimming shortened V by 1 base and J by 5 bases, and 11 bases separated the two germline ends.

This sequence joins TRBV7-2 and TRBJ1-4, with D unclear. Germline V gene lookup returns CDR1 SGHTA and CDR2 FQGNSA. The CDR3 loop spans 14 amino acids. V shed 2 bases and J shed 0 bases, with 4 bases lying between them. CDR3 protein: CASSLRTTNEKLFF. The CDR3 region has the DNA TGTGCCAGCAGCTTACGGACAACTAATGAAAAACTGTTTTTT.

Worth noting for this clone: Other DNA sequences in this specimen translate into the identical CDR3. The genes are TRBV3-1 (or the pseudogene TRBV3-2) and TRBJ1-5; TRBD1 might be the D (5 bases). With 0 bases removed from V and 1 base from J, the gap between germline ends came to 10 bases. The V gene's germline CDR1 is LGHDT and CDR2 YNNKEL (reference sequence). CDR3 size: 16 residues. CDR3 residues: CASSQDLPGSNQPQHF. In DNA, the CDR3 is TGTGCCAGCAGCCAAGATTTACCAGGGAGCAATCAGCCCCAGCATTTT.

The chain is built from TRBV5-6 and TRBJ1-2, with 9 bases aligning to TRBD1. There are 19 residues in the CDR3. The germline gives CDR1 SGHDT, CDR2 YYEEEE. The V gene end was trimmed by 2 bases and the J gene end by 0 bases; junction bases not matched to a gene: 14. The CDR3 nucleotides read TGTGCCAGCAGCTTAGCCGGGACAGGGCTCTGGTCCGCTAACTATGGCTACACCTTC. This codes for CASSLAGTGLWSANYGYTF.

The J gene is TRBJ1-4, the V gene TRBV30, with unresolved D. The CDR3 sequence is 14 residues long. CDR1 is GTSNPN, CDR2 SVGIG, per germline (reference sequence). V was pared by 0 bases and J by 8 bases, with 13 bases between. DNA for the CDR3: TGTGCCTGGAGTGTAGGTGAAGTCGACGAAAAACTGTTTTTT. Translation: CAWSVGEVDEKLFF.

The rearrangement joins TRBV11-3 to TRBJ2-5; D gene unclear. Germline V gene data show CDR1 as SGHNT and CDR2 as YENEEA. The CDR3 sequence is 13 residues long. Trimming left V 5 bases short and J 2 bases short, with 9 bases between. In nucleotides, the CDR3 is TGTGCCAGCAGCCCCGGGCCTCAAGAGACCCAGTACTTC. It encodes CASSPGPQETQYF.

This chain joins TRBV6-2 or TRBV6-3 and TRBJ2-7; D is unclear. The CDR3 runs to 15 residues. V was cut by 2 bases and J by 0 bases, with 11 bases left in between. Per the germline V gene, CDR1 is MNHEY and CDR2 is SVGEGT. CDR3 coding DNA: TGTGCCAGCAGTTACGGGCCAGAGAACTCCTACGAGCAGTACTTC. It encodes CASSYGPENSYEQYF.

This chain links TRBV27 with TRBJ1-1; 9 nucleotides line up with TRBD1. This CDR3 has 16 amino acids. Germline V gene sequence: CDR1 MNHEY, CDR2 SMNVEV (reference sequence). V shed 6 bases, J shed 4 bases, and the junction held 12 bases outside the gene matches. The CDR3 here is CASRPGTGWSGTEAFF. As DNA, the CDR3 is TGTGCCAGCAGACCCGGGACAGGGTGGTCGGGCACTGAAGCTTTCTTT.

J is TRBJ2-3 and V is TRBV28; 13 nucleotides agree with TRBD2. Germline V CDR1 and CDR2: MDHEN, SYDVKM. With V trimmed by 5 bases and J by 0 bases, 11 bases remained unmatched. CDR3 length equals 19 residues. This CDR3 is CASSVGLAGPSPSTDTQYF. For the CDR3, the DNA is TGTGCCAGCAGTGTGGGACTAGCGGGGCCTTCCCCTAGCACAGATACGCAGTATTTT.

The chain recombines TRBV19 with TRBJ1-4; no clear D. The CDR3 is made up of 13 amino acids. Trimming removed 5 bases at V and 8 bases at J, with 12 bases between. CDR1 and CDR2 (germline): LNHDA, SQIVND (reference sequence). CDR3 sequence: CASSSRQVEKLFF. DNA for the CDR3: TGTGCCAGTAGTTCTAGGCAGGTCGAAAAACTGTTTTTT.

The chain links TRBV25-1 to TRBJ1-1; tentatively, D is TRBD1 (6 bases). Trimming removed 11 bases at V and 4 bases at J, with 17 bases between. The CDR3 length is 13 residues. Germline V gives CDR1 MGHDK, CDR2 SYGVNS. CDR3 nucleotide sequence: TGTGCCTCCTCGCTGAAGGGGGGCACTGAAGCTTTCTTT. It specifies CASSLKGGTEAFF. Filled out from reference TRBV25-1 and TRBJ1-1, the complete variable domain reads EADIYQTPRYLVIGTGKKITLECSQTMGHDKMYWYQQDPGMELHLIHYSYGVNSTEKGDLSSESTVSRIRTEHFPLTLESARPSHTSQYLCASSLKGGTEAFFGQGTRLTVV.

The chain has TRBV15 and TRBJ2-2, with a weak D call TRBD1 (6 bases). This CDR3 is 15 amino acids long. CDR1 and CDR2 from the germline V gene are LNHNV and YYDKDF (reference sequence). V was shortened by 5 bases and J by 1 base, with 11 bases between the two germline ends. The CDR3 nucleotides are TGTGCCACCAGCGGCGACAGGAGGAACACCGGGGAGCTGTTTTTT. Translating gives CATSGDRRNTGELFF.

This sequence joins TRBV7-3 and TRBJ2-2; the D gene is possibly TRBD2 (5 bases). The CDR3 covers 14 residues. Trimming cost V 5 bases and J 4 bases, with 11 bases left between them. The germline V gene has CDR1 SGHTA and CDR2 FQGTGA. The CDR3 sequence: CASSPQRGTGELFF. DNA of the CDR3: TGTGCCAGCAGCCCTCAACGGGGCACCGGGGAGCTGTTTTTT.

In nucleotides, the CDR3 is TGTGCCAGCAGCGGGACCAACGGAAACGAGCAGTTCTTC. Translating it yields CASSGTNGNEQFF. The chain recombines TRBV2 with TRBJ2-1; D possibly matches TRBD1 or TRBD2 (5 bases each). The CDR3 has 13 residues. Germline lookup yields CDR1 SNHLY and CDR2 FYNNEI. V lost 6 bases and J lost 10, with 16 bases in between.

The chain joins TRBV10-3 to TRBJ2-1; D tentatively fits TRBD1 or TRBD2 (6 bases each). The CDR3 runs to 13 residues. V lost 8 bases and J lost 4, with 12 bases in between. Germline CDR1 is ENHRY and CDR2 is SYGVKD. The chain's CDR3 is CAIAKGGYNEQFF. DNA for the CDR3: TGTGCCATCGCCAAAGGGGGGTACAATGAGCAGTTCTTC.

The rearrangement links TRBV5-4 to TRBJ2-7, with 9 bases matching TRBD2. The length of the CDR3 is 15 residues. Germline V gene sequence: CDR1 SGHNT, CDR2 YYREEE (reference sequence). Trimming took 6 bases from V and 6 from J; bases not matched to a gene: 13. CDR3 protein: CASTPGGRGAGEQYF. CDR3 coding DNA: TGTGCCAGCACCCCGGGCGGGAGGGGGGCTGGCGAGCAGTACTTC.